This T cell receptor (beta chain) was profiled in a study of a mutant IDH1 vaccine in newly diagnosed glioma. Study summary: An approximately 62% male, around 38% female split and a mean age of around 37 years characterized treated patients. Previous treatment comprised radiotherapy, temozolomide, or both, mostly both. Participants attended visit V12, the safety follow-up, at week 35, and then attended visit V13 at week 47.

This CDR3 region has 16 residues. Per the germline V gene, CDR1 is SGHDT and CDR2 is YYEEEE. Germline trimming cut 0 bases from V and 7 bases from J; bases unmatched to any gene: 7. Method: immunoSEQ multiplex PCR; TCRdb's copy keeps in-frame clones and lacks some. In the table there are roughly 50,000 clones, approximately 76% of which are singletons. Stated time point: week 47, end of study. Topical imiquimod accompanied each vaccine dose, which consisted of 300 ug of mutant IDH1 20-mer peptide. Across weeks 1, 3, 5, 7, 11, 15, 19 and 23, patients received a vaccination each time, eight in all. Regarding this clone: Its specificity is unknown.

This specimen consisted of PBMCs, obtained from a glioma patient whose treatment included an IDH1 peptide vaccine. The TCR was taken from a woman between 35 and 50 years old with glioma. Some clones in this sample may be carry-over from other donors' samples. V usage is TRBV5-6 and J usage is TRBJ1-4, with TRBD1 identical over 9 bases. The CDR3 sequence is CASSLGPGTGSEKLFF. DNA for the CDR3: TGTGCCAGCAGCTTGGGTCCCGGGACAGGGAGTGAAAAACTGTTTTTT.